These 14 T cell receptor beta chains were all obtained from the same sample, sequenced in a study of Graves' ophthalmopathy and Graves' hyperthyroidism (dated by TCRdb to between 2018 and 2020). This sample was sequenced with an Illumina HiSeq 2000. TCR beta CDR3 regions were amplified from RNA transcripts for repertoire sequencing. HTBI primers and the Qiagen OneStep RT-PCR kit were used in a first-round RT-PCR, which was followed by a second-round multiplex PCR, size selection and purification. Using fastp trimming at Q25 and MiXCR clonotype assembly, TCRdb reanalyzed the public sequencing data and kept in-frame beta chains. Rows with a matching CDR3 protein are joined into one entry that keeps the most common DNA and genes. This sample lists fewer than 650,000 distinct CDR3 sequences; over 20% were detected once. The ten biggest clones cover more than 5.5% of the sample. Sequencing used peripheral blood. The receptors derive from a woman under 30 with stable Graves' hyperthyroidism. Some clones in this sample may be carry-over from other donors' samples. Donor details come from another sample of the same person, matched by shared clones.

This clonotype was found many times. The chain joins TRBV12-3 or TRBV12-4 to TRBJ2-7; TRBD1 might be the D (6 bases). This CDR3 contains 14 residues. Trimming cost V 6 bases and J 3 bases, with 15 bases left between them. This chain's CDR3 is CASSSGEVIYEQYF. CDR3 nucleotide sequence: TGTGCCAGCAGCTCAGGGGAAGTAATCTACGAGCAGTACTTC.

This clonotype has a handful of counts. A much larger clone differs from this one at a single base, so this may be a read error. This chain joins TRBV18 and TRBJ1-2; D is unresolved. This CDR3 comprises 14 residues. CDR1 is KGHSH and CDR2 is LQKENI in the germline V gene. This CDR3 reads CASPPQRANYGYTF. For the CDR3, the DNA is TGTGCCAGCCCACCACAGAGAGCTAACTATGGCTACACCTTC.

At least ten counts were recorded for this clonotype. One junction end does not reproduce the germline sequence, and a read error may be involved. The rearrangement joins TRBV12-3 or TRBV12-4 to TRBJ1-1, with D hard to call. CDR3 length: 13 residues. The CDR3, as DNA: TGTGCCAGCAGCTTAGCTATGAACACTGAAGCTTTCTTT. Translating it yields CASSLAMNTEAFF.

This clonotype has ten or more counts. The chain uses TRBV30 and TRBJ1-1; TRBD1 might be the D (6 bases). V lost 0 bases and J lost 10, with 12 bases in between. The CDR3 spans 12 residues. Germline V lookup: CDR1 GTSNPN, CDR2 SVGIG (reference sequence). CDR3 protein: CAWSVGQWGAFF. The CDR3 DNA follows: TGTGCCTGGAGTGTTGGACAGTGGGGAGCTTTCTTT.

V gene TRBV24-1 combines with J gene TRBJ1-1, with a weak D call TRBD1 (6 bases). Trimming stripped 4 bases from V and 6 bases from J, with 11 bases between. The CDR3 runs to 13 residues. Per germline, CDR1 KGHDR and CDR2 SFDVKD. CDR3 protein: CATSETGQSEAFF. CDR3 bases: TGTGCCACCAGTGAAACCGGACAGTCTGAAGCTTTCTTT.

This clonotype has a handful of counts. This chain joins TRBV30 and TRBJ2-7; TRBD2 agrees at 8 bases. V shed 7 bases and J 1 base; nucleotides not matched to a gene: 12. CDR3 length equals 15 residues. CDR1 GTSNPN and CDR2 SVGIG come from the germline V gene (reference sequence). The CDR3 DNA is TGTGCCTCCCCAGGCGGGAGGTTCTTTTCCTACGAGCAGTACTTC. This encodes CASPGGRFFSYEQYF.

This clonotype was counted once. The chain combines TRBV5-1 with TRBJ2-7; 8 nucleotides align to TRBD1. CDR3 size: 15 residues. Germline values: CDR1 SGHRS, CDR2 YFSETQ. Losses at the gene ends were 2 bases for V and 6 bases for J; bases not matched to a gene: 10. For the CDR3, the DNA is TGCGCCAGCAGCTTAACCGGGACAGGTCAAGTCGAGCAGTACTTC. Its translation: CASSLTGTGQVEQYF.

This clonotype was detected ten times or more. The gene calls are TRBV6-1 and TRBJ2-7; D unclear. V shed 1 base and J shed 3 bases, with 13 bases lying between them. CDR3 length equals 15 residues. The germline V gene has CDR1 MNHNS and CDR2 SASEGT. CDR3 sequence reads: CASSEGPEDGYEQYF. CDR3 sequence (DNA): TGTGCCAGCAGTGAAGGCCCTGAGGACGGCTACGAGCAGTACTTC.

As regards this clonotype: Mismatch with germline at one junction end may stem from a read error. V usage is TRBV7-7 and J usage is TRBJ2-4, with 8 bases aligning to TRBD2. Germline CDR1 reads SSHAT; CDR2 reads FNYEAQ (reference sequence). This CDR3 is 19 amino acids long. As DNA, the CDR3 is TGTGCTAGCAGGCACTCGACTAGCGCCGTATTACTAGCCAAAAACATTCAGTACTTC. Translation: CASRHSTSAVLLAKNIQYF.

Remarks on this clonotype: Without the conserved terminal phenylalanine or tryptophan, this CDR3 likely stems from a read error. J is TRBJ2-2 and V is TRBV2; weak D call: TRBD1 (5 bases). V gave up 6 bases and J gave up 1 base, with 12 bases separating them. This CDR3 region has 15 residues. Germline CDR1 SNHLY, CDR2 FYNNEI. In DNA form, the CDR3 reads TGTGCCAGCAGGCCCAGGGCCCTGAACACCGGGGAGCTGTTTGTT. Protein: CASRPRALNTGELFV.

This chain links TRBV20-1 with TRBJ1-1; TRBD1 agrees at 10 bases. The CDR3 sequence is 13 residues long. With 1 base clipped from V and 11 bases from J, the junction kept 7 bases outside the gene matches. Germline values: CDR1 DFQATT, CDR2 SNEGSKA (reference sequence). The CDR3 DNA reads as TGCAGTGCTAGAGCGACAGGGGGCGCAGGGGCTTTCTTT. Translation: CSARATGGAGAFF.

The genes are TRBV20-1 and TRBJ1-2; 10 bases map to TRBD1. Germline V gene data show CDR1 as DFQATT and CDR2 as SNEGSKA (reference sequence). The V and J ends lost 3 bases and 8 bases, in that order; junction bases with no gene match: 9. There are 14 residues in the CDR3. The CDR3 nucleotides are TGCAGTGCTAGCCCGACAGGGGGCGCGAAGGGCTACACCTTC. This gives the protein CSASPTGGAKGYTF.

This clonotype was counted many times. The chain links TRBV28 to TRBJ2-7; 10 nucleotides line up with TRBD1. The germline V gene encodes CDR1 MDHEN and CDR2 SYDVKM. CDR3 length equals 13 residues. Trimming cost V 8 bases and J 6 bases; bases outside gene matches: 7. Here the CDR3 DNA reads TGTGCCAGCTCCGTTGGACAGGGGGGCGAGCAGTACTTC. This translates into CASSVGQGGEQYF.

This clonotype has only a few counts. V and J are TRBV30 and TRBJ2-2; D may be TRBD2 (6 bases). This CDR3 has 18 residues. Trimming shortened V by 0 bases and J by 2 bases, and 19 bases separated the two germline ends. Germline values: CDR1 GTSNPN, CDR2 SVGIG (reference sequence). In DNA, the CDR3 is TGTGCCTGGAGTGTCCGAAGAACCGGGACTGACAACACCGGGGAGCTGTTTTTT. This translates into CAWSVRRTGTDNTGELFF.